Here is one T cell receptor (beta chain) with its context. Its antigen is still unknown. The CDR3 has 14 residues. CDR1 and CDR2 (germline): LNHDA, SQIVND (reference sequence). V was cut by 10 bases and J by 4 bases, with 17 bases left in between. These data are taken from a study of OX40 agonist ivuxolimab in advanced cancers. Study context: The patients received agonistic anti-OX40 (CD134) antibody ivuxolimab.

The assay was immunoSEQ multiplex PCR, and TCRdb's table has in-frame clones only and misses some. The data hold about 15,000 clones, with 82% observed a single time. It was autoimmune disease history or systemic immunosuppression that excluded patients. General study points: People who partly responded at 0.1-3.0 mg/kg had some of the least clonal expansion seen. There was clonal expansion of CD4+ and CD8+ blood T cells by week 6 at 0.1 to 3.0 mg/kg.

The clonotype comes from an adult with an advanced solid tumor such as melanoma, head and neck, liver or kidney cancer. The V call is TRBV19, the J call TRBJ1-5, with D unresolved. The source material was CD4+ or CD8+ T cells sorted from blood, sampled in a trial of the OX40 agonist ivuxolimab. The CDR3 here is CATNGWGENQPQHF. CDR3 nucleotides: TGTGCCACCAACGGGTGGGGAGAGAATCAGCCCCAGCATTTT.